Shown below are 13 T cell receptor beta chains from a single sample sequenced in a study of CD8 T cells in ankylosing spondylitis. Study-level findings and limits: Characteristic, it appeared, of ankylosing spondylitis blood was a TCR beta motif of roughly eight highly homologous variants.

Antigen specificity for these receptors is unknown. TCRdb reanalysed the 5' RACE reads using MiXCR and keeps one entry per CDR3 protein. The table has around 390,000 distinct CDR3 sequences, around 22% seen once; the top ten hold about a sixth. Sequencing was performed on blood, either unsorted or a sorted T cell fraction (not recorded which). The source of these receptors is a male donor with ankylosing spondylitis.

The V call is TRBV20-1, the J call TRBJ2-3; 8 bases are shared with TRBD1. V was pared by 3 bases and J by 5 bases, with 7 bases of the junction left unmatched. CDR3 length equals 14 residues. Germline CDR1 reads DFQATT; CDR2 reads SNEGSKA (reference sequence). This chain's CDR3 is CSARSWTGQDTQYF. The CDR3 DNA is TGCAGTGCTAGGTCCTGGACAGGGCAAGATACGCAGTATTTT.

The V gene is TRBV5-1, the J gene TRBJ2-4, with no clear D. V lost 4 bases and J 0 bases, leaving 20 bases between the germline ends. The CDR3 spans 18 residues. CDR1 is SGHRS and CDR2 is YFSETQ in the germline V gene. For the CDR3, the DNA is TGCGCCAGCAGCCCCTCCTCTACAAGCGAGATAGCCAAAAACATTCAGTACTTC. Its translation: CASSPSSTSEIAKNIQYF.

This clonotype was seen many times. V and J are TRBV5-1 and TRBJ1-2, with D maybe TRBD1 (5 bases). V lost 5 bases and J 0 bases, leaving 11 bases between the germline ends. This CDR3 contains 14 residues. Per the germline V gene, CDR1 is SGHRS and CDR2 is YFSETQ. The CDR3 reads CASRSGQTNYGYTF. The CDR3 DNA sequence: TGCGCCAGCAGGTCCGGACAAACTAACTATGGCTACACCTTC.

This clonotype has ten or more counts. The CDR3 DNA is TGTGCCAGCGCGAGGGGGGGCCGCAATCAGCCCCAGCATTTT. Residues: CASARGGRNQPQHF. The rearrangement uses TRBV27 and TRBJ1-5; tentative D call: TRBD1 (6 bases). Trimming pared 8 bases from V and 2 bases from J, leaving 13 bases between. The CDR3 covers 14 residues. The germline V gene encodes CDR1 MNHEY and CDR2 SMNVEV (reference sequence).

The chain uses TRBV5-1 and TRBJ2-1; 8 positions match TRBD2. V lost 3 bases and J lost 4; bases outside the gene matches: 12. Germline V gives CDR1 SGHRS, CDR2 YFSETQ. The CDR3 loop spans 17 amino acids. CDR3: CASSSNGGAGAYNEQFF. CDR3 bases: TGCGCCAGCAGCTCGAACGGAGGAGCGGGAGCGTACAATGAGCAGTTCTTC.

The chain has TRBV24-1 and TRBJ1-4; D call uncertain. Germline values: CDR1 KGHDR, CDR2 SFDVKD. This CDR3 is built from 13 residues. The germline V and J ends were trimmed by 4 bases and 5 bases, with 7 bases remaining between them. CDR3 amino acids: CATSDGVNEKLFF. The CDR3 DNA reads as TGTGCCACCAGTGACGGGGTGAATGAAAAACTGTTTTTT.

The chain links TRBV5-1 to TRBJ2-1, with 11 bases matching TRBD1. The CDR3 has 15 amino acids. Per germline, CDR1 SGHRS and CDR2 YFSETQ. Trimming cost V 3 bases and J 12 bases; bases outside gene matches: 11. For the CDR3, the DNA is TGCGCCAGCAGCTCGGGACAGGGGGTGCGTCCGGGGCAGTTCTTC. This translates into CASSSGQGVRPGQFF.

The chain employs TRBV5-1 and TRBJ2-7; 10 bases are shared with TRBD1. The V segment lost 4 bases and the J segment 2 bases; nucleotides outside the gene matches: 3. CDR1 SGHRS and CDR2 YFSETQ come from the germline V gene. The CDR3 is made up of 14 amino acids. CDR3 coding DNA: TGCGCCAGCAGCGGGACAGGGGTGACCTACGAGCAGTACTTC. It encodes CASSGTGVTYEQYF.

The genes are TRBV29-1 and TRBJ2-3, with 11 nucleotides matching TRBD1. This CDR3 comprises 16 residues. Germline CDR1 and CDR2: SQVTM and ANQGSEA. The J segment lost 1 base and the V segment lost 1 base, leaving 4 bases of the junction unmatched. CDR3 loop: CSVEGTGGVGTDTQYF. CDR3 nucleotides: TGCAGCGTTGAAGGGACAGGGGGCGTCGGCACAGATACGCAGTATTTT.

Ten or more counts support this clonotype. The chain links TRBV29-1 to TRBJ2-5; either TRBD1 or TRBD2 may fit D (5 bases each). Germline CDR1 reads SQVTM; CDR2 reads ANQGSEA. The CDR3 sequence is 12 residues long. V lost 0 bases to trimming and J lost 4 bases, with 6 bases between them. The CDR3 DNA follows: TGCAGCGTTGAAGATGGGGGAGAGACCCAGTACTTC. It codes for CSVEDGGETQYF.

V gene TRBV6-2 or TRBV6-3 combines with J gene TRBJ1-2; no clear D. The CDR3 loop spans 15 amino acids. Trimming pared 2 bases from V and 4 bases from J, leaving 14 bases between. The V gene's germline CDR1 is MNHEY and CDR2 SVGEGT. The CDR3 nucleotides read TGTGCCAGCAGTTACCTACGAGGCCCTTTCTATGGCTACACCTTC. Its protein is CASSYLRGPFYGYTF.

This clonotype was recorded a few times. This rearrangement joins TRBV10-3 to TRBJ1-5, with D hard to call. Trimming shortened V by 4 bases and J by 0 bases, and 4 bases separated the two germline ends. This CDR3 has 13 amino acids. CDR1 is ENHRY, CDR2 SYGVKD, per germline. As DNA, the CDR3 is TGTGCCATCAGTGGGGATAGCAATCAGCCCCAGCATTTT. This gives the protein CAISGDSNQPQHF.

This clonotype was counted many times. CDR3 amino acids: CASSFGRDSEAFF. Here the CDR3 DNA reads TGTGCCAGCAGTTTCGGCCGGGACAGTGAAGCTTTCTTT. The chain uses TRBV6-5 and TRBJ1-1; 7 positions match TRBD1. Germline V CDR1 and CDR2: MNHEY, SVGAGI. The J segment lost 7 bases and the V segment lost 4 bases, leaving 6 bases of the junction unmatched. CDR3 length: 13 amino acids.